The sample holds many counts of the clone carrying this T cell receptor beta chain. V lost 5 bases and J lost 2, with 15 bases in between. Germline assignment: CDR1 MDHEN and CDR2 SYDVKM. The CDR3 spans 15 residues. These data originate in a study of T cells after yellow fever vaccination. TCRdb independently ran MiXCR on the 5' RACE reads; one entry per CDR3 protein. The data show hundreds of thousands of distinct CDR3 sequences, roughly 20% seen once. The TCR sequence derives from a man aged 18 to 30 who received the YFV17D yellow fever vaccine. The genes are TRBV28 and TRBJ2-5, with D maybe TRBD2 (5 bases). This specimen consisted of PBMCs, obtained before the yellow fever booster vaccination. The CDR3 loop is CASSPSPGIQETQYF. CDR3 sequence (DNA): TGTGCCAGCAGTCCCTCGCCCGGGATTCAAGAGACCCAGTACTTC.